A single sample gave rise to the 4 T cell receptor beta chains below, sequenced in a study of Tregs in tolerant kidney transplant recipients. Libraries were prepared by immunoSEQ multiplex PCR; TCRdb keeps only in-frame clonotypes and omits some of them. Of 200,000 to 300,000 clones in the sample, 80% to 85% were seen once. The sample comprised CD4+ T cells from blood. Receptor source: a human donor in good health.

The chain combines TRBV12-5 with TRBJ1-4; the D gene is possibly TRBD1 (5 bases). This CDR3 spans 20 amino acids. Between the trimmed V and J ends, which lost 3 bases and 2 bases, there was a span of 25 bases. Germline CDR1 reads LGHNT; CDR2 reads FRNRAP. The DNA for the CDR3 is TGTGCTAGTGGTTTAACCCGGGACGGGGAGTCTCCGGCGACTAATGAAAAACTGTTTTTT. It encodes CASGLTRDGESPATNEKLFF.

V gene TRBV4-1 combines with J gene TRBJ2-1, with 9 bases matching TRBD1. Per the germline V gene, CDR1 is MGHRA and CDR2 is YSYEKL. After removal of 5 bases from V and 9 bases from J, the junction contained 17 bases not matched to a gene. CDR3 length equals 17 residues. The CDR3 DNA sequence: TGCGCCAGCAGCGCCCCGGACAGGGGCCGGGGGTTGGGTGAGCAGTTCTTC. It is translated as CASSAPDRGRGLGEQFF.

This rearrangement joins TRBV19 to TRBJ2-1; maybe TRBD2 (6 bases). The CDR3 is 16 amino acids. In germline, CDR1 is LNHDA, CDR2 SQIVND (reference sequence). V was clipped by 7 bases and J by 3 bases, with 19 bases between them. CDR3 sequence: CASTPIPDYNYNEQFF. DNA of the CDR3: TGTGCCAGTACTCCCATCCCGGACTACAACTACAATGAGCAGTTCTTC.

The chain employs TRBV30 and TRBJ1-2, with D tentatively TRBD1 (5 bases). This CDR3 comprises 12 residues. CDR1 is GTSNPN and CDR2 is SVGIG in the germline V gene (reference sequence). Trimming pared 3 bases from V and 4 bases from J, leaving 9 bases between. The CDR3 protein is CAWRRGIYGYTF. The CDR3 coding sequence is TGTGCCTGGAGACGGGGGATCTATGGCTACACCTTC.